This T cell receptor beta chain was captured by sequencing in a study of blood T cell repertoires in COVID-19. On the study more broadly: Samples taken during acute and convalescent COVID-19 were collected in the United States, Italy and Spain.

CDR1 is MNHNS, CDR2 SASEGT, per germline. V shed 3 bases and J shed 1 base, with 12 bases lying between them. This CDR3 is built from 15 residues. This clone was seen only a few times. Original methodology: Cell counts per sample came from amplifying reference gene primers. The method was immunoSEQ multiplex PCR; TCRdb's version includes in-frame clones alone and lacks a portion of them. That table is the source of V, J and clone size, and D and trimming were worked out from the DNA. The sample records about 180,000 clones, approximately 90% being singletons. The J gene is TRBJ1-1, the V gene TRBV6-1; no clear D gene. Sequenced material: peripheral blood. The source of this sequence is a woman aged 30 to 39 with acute or convalescent COVID-19. CDR3 bases: TGTGCCAGCAGTGACCCTACCACTGCGAACACTGAAGCTTTCTTT. Its translation is CASSDPTTANTEAFF.